This T cell receptor (beta chain) was sequenced for a study of T-cell memory formation after mild COVID-19. Overall study: Each donor largely had its own TCR clusters. The study, taken as a whole, reports: Day 15 to 85 contracting clones showed balanced CD4/CD8; day 15 to 37 expanders favored CD4+. Mainly in CM and EM were contracting CD4+ clones; CD8+ were in EMRA.

V lost 2 bases and J lost 2, with 6 bases in between. The CDR3 covers 12 residues. CDR1 is SQVTM and CDR2 is ANQGSEA in the germline V gene. Libraries for TCRalpha and TCRbeta carried sample barcodes and unique molecular identifiers via 5'RACE. TCRdb used MiXCR to reprocess the 5' RACE reads, holding one entry per CDR3 protein. The sample includes about 90,000 distinct CDR3 sequences, over 12% of them seen just once. This clonotype came up a few times. Its antigen is unknown. The clonotype was recovered from a man between 18 and 29 years old who had mild COVID-19 (a few samples of this study predate the infection). Cell type and time point are not known. The sequencing input was PBMCs or a T cell subset sorted from them (not recorded which). This rearrangement joins TRBV29-1 to TRBJ2-5; no definite D call. The CDR3 spells CSVEKQQETQYF. Written as DNA, the CDR3 is TGCAGCGTTGAAAAGCAGCAAGAGACCCAGTACTTC.